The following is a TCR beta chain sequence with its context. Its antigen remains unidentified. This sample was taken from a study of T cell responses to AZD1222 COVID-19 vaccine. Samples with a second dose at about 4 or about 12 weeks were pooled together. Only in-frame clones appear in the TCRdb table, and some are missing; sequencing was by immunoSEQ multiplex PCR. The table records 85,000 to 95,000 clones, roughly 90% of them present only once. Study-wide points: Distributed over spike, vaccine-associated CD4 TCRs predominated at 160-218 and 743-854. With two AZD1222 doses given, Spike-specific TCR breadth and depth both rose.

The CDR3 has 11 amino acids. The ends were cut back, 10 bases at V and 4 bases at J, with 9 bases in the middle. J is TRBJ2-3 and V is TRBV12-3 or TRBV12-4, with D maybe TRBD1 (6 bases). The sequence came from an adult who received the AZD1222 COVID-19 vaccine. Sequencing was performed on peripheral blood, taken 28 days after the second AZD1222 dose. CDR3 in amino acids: CAIDRSDTQYF. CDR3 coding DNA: TGTGCCATCGACAGGTCAGATACGCAGTATTTT.